The clone carrying this TCR beta chain was observed a single time. This specimen belongs to a study of shared clonotypes between healthy human individuals. With V trimmed by 1 base and J by 3 bases, 7 bases remained unmatched. CDR1 is LNHNV and CDR2 is YYDKDF in the germline V gene (reference sequence). The CDR3 is 16 residues long. TCRdb keeps only in-frame clones here, not all; method: immunoSEQ multiplex PCR. The sample includes 1,100,000 or so clones, about 84% of them seen just once. The material sequenced was memory CD4+ T cells from PBMCs. Described subset: CD45RA-negative fraction. The gene calls are TRBV15 and TRBJ2-7; 9 bases agree with TRBD1. This TCR derives from a young man in good health. Some clones in this sample may be carry-over from other donors' samples. CDR3 residues: CATSRGSGQGIYEQYF. The CDR3 DNA is TGTGCCACCAGCAGAGGTTCGGGACAGGGCATCTACGAGCAGTACTTC.